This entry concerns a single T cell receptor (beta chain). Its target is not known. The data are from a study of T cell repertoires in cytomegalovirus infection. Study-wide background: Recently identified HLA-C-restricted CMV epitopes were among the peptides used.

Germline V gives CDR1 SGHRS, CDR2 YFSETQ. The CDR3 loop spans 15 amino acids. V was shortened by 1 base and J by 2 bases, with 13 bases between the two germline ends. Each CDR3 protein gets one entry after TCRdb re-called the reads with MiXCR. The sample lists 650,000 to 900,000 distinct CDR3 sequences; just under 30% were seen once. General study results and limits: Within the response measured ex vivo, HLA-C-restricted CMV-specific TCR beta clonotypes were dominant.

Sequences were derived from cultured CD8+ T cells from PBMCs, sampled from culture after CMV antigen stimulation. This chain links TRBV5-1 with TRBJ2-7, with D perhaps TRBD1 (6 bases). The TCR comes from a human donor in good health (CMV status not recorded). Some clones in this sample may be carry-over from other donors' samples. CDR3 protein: CASSLTARGTYEQYF. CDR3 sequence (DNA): TGCGCCAGCAGCTTGACGGCCAGGGGTACCTACGAGCAGTACTTC.